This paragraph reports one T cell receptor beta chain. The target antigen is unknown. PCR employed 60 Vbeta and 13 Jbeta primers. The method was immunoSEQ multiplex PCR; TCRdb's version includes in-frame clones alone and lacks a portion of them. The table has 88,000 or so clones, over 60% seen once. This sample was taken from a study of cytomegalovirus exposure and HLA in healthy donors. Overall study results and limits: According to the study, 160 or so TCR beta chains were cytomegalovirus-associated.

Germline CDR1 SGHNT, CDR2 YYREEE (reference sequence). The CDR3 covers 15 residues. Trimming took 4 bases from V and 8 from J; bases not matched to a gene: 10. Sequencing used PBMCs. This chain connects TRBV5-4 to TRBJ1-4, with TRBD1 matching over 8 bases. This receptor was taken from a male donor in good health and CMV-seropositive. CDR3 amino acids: CASSPTGGRTEKLFF. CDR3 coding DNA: TGTGCCAGCAGCCCCACAGGGGGTAGGACAGAAAAACTGTTTTTT.